This TCR beta chain was sequenced during a study of cytomegalovirus exposure and HLA in healthy donors. The PCR was carried out with 60 Vbeta primers and 13 Jbeta primers. Clones were sequenced by immunoSEQ multiplex PCR, and TCRdb holds only the in-frame ones, with some missing. The table includes 200,000 or so clones, 82% detected once. CDR1 is MNHEY, CDR2 SVGAGI, per germline. J lost 4 bases, V lost 2 bases, and 3 bases had no gene match. This CDR3 spans 14 amino acids. As for this clone: Its antigen is not known.

Findings of the study overall: Indistinguishability led to the exclusion of some V segments, TRBV6-2 and TRBV6-3 included. The majority of CMV-associated TCR beta chains were reported as apparently HLA-restricted in a later analysis.

The source is a boy between 2 and 10 years old in good health and CMV-seronegative. Sequences were obtained from PBMCs. The chain is built from TRBV6-5 and TRBJ1-2; TRBD1 matches 8 bases. The CDR3 spells CASSYTGGPYGYTF. Written as DNA, the CDR3 is TGTGCCAGCAGTTACACAGGGGGGCCCTATGGCTACACCTTC.